These 29 T cell receptor beta chains were sequenced from one sample in a study of cytomegalovirus exposure and HLA in healthy donors (dated by TCRdb to the late 2010s). Receptors were amplified or captured by the immunoSEQ multiplex PCR assay. TCRdb provides this immuneACCESS table in a form limited to in-frame rearrangements. Some clones are lacking; in checked studies, under half of them reflect an unresolved V gene, and why the rest are absent is not known. Within this sample are 140,000 to 150,000 clones, with about 89% of them counted one time only. The top ten constitute 0.6% to 0.8% of the sample. The material sequenced was PBMCs. Receptors originate from a man between 18 and 29 years old in good health and CMV-seronegative.

The J gene is TRBJ2-3, the V gene TRBV5-1, with D perhaps matching TRBD2 (5 bases). Trimming removed 1 base from V and 5 bases from J, with 14 bases in between. The germline V gene has CDR1 SGHRS and CDR2 YFSETQ. This CDR3 spans 15 amino acids. CDR3 coding DNA: TGCGCCAGCAGCTTGTATGGTCCTCGGGGAGATACGCAGTATTTT. Amino acid sequence: CASSLYGPRGDTQYF.

The rearrangement uses TRBV11-2 and TRBJ2-7, with 10 positions matching TRBD1. The CDR3 extends over 15 amino acids. J gave up 3 bases and V 3 bases, and 5 bases lay outside the gene matches. Germline assignment: CDR1 SGHAT and CDR2 FQNNGV. The CDR3 DNA reads TGTGCCAGCAGCTTCAGGACAGGGGGATTCTACGAGCAGTACTTC. Its protein product is CASSFRTGGFYEQYF. Supplemented by reference TRBV11-2 and TRBJ2-7, the full variable domain reads EAGVAQSPRYKIIEKRQSVAFWCNPISGHATLYWYQQILGQGPKLLIQFQNNGVVDDSQLPKDRFSAERLKGVDSTLKIQPAKLEDSAVYLCASSFRTGGFYEQYFGPGTRLTVT.

The J gene is TRBJ2-3, the V gene TRBV5-6; D is perhaps TRBD2 (5 bases). With 5 bases removed from V and 2 bases from J, the gap between germline ends came to 18 bases. This CDR3 region has 16 residues. The germline V gene has CDR1 SGHDT and CDR2 YYEEEE. The CDR3 coding sequence is TGTGCCAGCAGGGAGGACCCTAGCCCGTACACAGATACGCAGTATTTT. Translation: CASREDPSPYTDTQYF.

The V and J genes are TRBV6-5 and TRBJ1-5, with D possibly being TRBD1 (6 bases). Germline CDR1 MNHEY, CDR2 SVGAGI. V lost 2 bases and J lost 6, with 11 bases in between. This CDR3 region has 14 residues. CDR3 sequence (DNA): TGTGCCAGCAGTTACCACAGGGACGGTCAGCCCCAGCATTTT. The encoded protein is CASSYHRDGQPQHF.

The chain combines TRBV20-1 with TRBJ2-3; D gene ambiguous. The V gene's germline CDR1 is DFQATT and CDR2 SNEGSKA (reference sequence). V was pared by 4 bases and J by 2 bases, with 4 bases between. The length of the CDR3 is 11 residues. The CDR3 loop reads CSATHTDTQYF. The CDR3 DNA reads TGCAGTGCTACCCACACAGATACGCAGTATTTT.

Points on this clone: Other DNA sequences in this specimen translate into the identical CDR3. The V gene is TRBV27, the J gene TRBJ1-2, with D hard to call. V lost 3 bases to trimming and J lost 4 bases, with 9 bases between them. CDR1 and CDR2 (germline): MNHEY, SMNVEV (reference sequence). The CDR3 is 13 residues long. The CDR3 coding sequence is TGTGCCAGCAGTTTCCCGGGAGGCTATGGCTACACCTTC. It specifies CASSFPGGYGYTF.

The V and J genes are TRBV2 and TRBJ1-5; TRBD1 is a possible D gene (5 bases). The CDR3 spans 13 residues. Germline assignment: CDR1 SNHLY and CDR2 FYNNEI. The V end lost 9 bases, the J end lost 4 bases, and 13 bases lay between the germline ends. CDR3 loop: CASHLGLNQPQHF. In DNA form, the CDR3 reads TGTGCCAGTCACCTGGGACTAAATCAGCCCCAGCATTTT.

A remark on this clone: An end of the junction does not agree with germline; a read error may underlie this. The V and J genes are TRBV18 and TRBJ2-7, with 9 bases matching TRBD1. The V gene's germline CDR1 is KGHSH and CDR2 LQKENI. The CDR3 contains 13 residues. The CDR3 loop is CASSPQGAGEQYF. The DNA for the CDR3 is TGTGCCAGCTCTCCACAGGGGGCGGGGGAGCAGTACTTC. The full variable domain, in which reference TRBV18 and TRBJ2-7 provide the parts outside the CDR3, is NAGVMQNPRHLVRRRGQEARLRCSPMKGHSHVYWYRQLPEEGLKFMVYLQKENIIDESGMPKERFSAEFPKEGPSILRIQQVVRGDSAAYFCASSPQGAGEQYFGPGTRLTVT.

The chain couples TRBV2 to TRBJ1-3; D may be TRBD1 (6 bases). V lost 2 bases and J lost 3, with 14 bases in between. This CDR3 is 16 amino acids long. The germline CDR1 and CDR2 sequences are SNHLY and FYNNEI. The CDR3 DNA follows: TGTGCCAGCAGTGAAATCGGGGGGCGGTATGGAAACACCATATATTTT. The encoded protein is CASSEIGGRYGNTIYF.

This chain links TRBV19 with TRBJ1-5; D possibly corresponds to TRBD1 (6 bases). V lost 3 bases and J lost 7, with 22 bases in between. Germline-derived CDR1 and CDR2 are LNHDA and SQIVND (reference sequence). The CDR3 extends over 17 amino acids. The CDR3 coding sequence is TGTGCCAGTAGTATCCGGGACACCCAATACGCGGTGCAGCCCCAGCATTTT. Amino acid sequence: CASSIRDTQYAVQPQHF.

The J gene is TRBJ2-5, the V gene TRBV2; 10 bases fit TRBD2. With V trimmed by 6 bases and J by 4 bases, 5 bases remained unmatched. Germline CDR1 SNHLY, CDR2 FYNNEI. The CDR3 totals 14 residues. The CDR3 here is CASRSGGAGETQYF. The CDR3 DNA is TGTGCCAGCAGAAGCGGGGGGGCGGGAGAGACCCAGTACTTC.

The genes are TRBV9 and TRBJ2-1; D is unresolved. Per germline, CDR1 SGDLS and CDR2 YYNGEE. Trimming took off 4 bases at V and 7 bases at J, with 9 bases between the two ends. There are 12 residues in the CDR3. The CDR3 bases are TGTGCCAGCAGCTTCGGTGGTAATGAGCAGTTCTTC. This codes for CASSFGGNEQFF.

The CDR3 DNA sequence: TGTGCCTGGAGCGGACAGTTTGATCAGCCCCAGCATTTT. It encodes CAWSGQFDQPQHF. J is TRBJ1-5 and V is TRBV30; a possible D gene is TRBD1 (6 bases). Germline V gene data show CDR1 as GTSNPN and CDR2 as SVGIG (reference sequence). V was shortened by 3 bases and J by 5 bases, with 11 bases between the two germline ends. The CDR3 runs 13 residues. Together with reference TRBV30 and TRBJ1-5, the CDR3 gives the full variable domain: SQTIHQWPATLVQPVGSPLSLECTVEGTSNPNLYWYRQAAGRGLQLLFYSVGIGQISSEVPQNLSASRPQDRQFILSSKKLLLSDSGFYLCAWSGQFDQPQHFGDGTRLSIL.

V gene TRBV5-1 combines with J gene TRBJ2-3; 9 bases align to TRBD2. From germline, CDR1 is SGHRS and CDR2 YFSETQ. V was pared by 0 bases and J by 3 bases, with 8 bases of the junction left unmatched. The CDR3 extends over 17 amino acids. CDR3 sequence: CASSLGLAALGTDTQYF. As DNA, the CDR3 is TGCGCCAGCAGCTTGGGACTAGCGGCACTCGGGACAGATACGCAGTATTTT.

This clone was seen just once. The V call is TRBV5-1, the J call TRBJ2-5; maybe TRBD1 (6 bases). V was clipped by 4 bases and J by 2 bases, with 18 bases between them. CDR3 length: 16 amino acids. From germline, CDR1 is SGHRS and CDR2 YFSETQ. CDR3 nucleotide sequence: TGCGCCAGCAGCACGGCCTTAGGAGGACAGCAAGAGACCCAGTACTTC. Its translation is CASSTALGGQQETQYF.

This clone was observed once. J is TRBJ1-2 and V is TRBV7-9, with 9 bases matching TRBD1. V lost 5 bases to trimming and J lost 10 bases; unmatched junction nucleotides: 11. CDR3 size: 14 residues. CDR1 SEHNR and CDR2 FQNEAQ come from the germline V gene (reference sequence). The CDR3 loop reads CASSPPGQGFVYTF. DNA for the CDR3: TGTGCCAGCAGCCCCCCGGGACAGGGTTTTGTCTACACCTTC.

This chain joins TRBV5-1 and TRBJ1-5; D uncertain. CDR1 SGHRS and CDR2 YFSETQ come from the germline V gene. CDR3 size: 15 residues. The V end was cut by 4 bases, the J end by 3 bases, with 14 bases between. CDR3: CASSPRGGFNQPQHF. The CDR3 DNA follows: TGCGCCAGCAGCCCTCGGGGAGGGTTCAATCAGCCCCAGCATTTT.

V usage is TRBV10-2 and J usage is TRBJ2-5; TRBD2 matches at 14 bases. The CDR3 totals 18 residues. J was trimmed by 3 bases and V by 7 bases; bases with no gene match: 13. Per the germline V gene, CDR1 is WSHSY and CDR2 is SAAADI. Written as DNA, the CDR3 is TGCGCCAGCAATGATGGACTAGCGGGGGGCCCTGGGGAAGAGACCCAGTACTTC. This gives the protein CASNDGLAGGPGEETQYF.

In this sample, this clone turned up a few times. The V call is TRBV15, the J call TRBJ2-6; no clear D. Germline CDR1 is LNHNV and CDR2 is YYDKDF (reference sequence). CDR3 size: 16 residues. V lost 0 bases and J 4 bases, leaving 10 bases between the germline ends. Here the CDR3 reads CATSRDIGGGANVLTF. The CDR3 nucleotides read TGTGCCACCAGCAGAGATATAGGCGGAGGGGCCAACGTCCTGACTTTC. The variable domain in full, completed from reference TRBV15 and TRBJ2-6, reads DAMVIQNPRYQVTQFGKPVTLSCSQTLNHNVMYWYQQKSSQAPKLLFHYYDKDFNNEADTPDNFQSRRPNTSFCFLDIRSPGLGDTAMYLCATSRDIGGGANVLTFGAGSRLTVL.

The gene calls are TRBV5-1 and TRBJ2-4; no firm D call. This CDR3 comprises 17 residues. The ends were cut back, 5 bases at V and 0 bases at J, with 18 bases in the middle. Germline lookup yields CDR1 SGHRS and CDR2 YFSETQ. DNA for the CDR3: TGCGCCAGCAGTCCCCAGCCTACTAATCTAGCCAAAAACATTCAGTACTTC. This gives the protein CASSPQPTNLAKNIQYF.

The rearrangement uses TRBV5-6 and TRBJ2-7; 7 bases map to TRBD1. The CDR3 runs 16 residues. Germline-derived CDR1 and CDR2 are SGHDT and YYEEEE. V gave up 0 bases and J gave up 2 bases; unmatched junction bases: 8. CDR3 sequence (DNA): TGTGCCAGCAGCTTGGAGGGGGACAGCGCGACCTACGAGCAGTACGTC. It yields the protein CASSLEGDSATYEQYV.

This chain connects TRBV5-5 to TRBJ2-7; 9 bases are a match to TRBD2. The CDR3 length is 15 residues. The germline CDR1 and CDR2 sequences are SGHKS and YYEKEE (reference sequence). V shed 1 base, J shed 7 bases, and the junction held 9 bases outside the gene matches. As DNA, the CDR3 is TGTGCCAGCAGCTTGTTAGTAGCGGGAGTAATGGAGCAGTACGTC. This encodes CASSLLVAGVMEQYV.

The CDR3 sequence is CASSSTSGSTKNIQYF. The DNA for the CDR3 is TGTGCCAGCAGCAGTACTAGCGGGAGCACCAAAAACATTCAGTACTTC. This chain uses TRBV5-4 with TRBJ2-4; 11 nucleotides match TRBD2. Germline assignment: CDR1 SGHNT and CDR2 YYREEE (reference sequence). Trimming cost V 4 bases and J 2 bases; bases outside gene matches: 5. This CDR3 is built from 16 residues. The full variable domain, its missing parts supplied by reference TRBV5-4 and TRBJ2-4, is ETGVTQSPTHLIKTRGQQVTLRCSSQSGHNTVSWYQQALGQGPQFIFQYYREEENGRGNFPPRFSGLQFPNYSSELNVNALELDDSALYLCASSSTSGSTKNIQYFGAGTRLSVL.

The chain has TRBV7-6 and TRBJ2-1; D is perhaps TRBD2 (6 bases). The CDR3 is made up of 14 amino acids. Germline V gene lookup returns CDR1 SGHVS and CDR2 FNYEAQ. Trimming took off 5 bases at V and 6 bases at J, with 14 bases between the two ends. The chain's CDR3 is CASSPYGTLNEQFF. CDR3 sequence (DNA): TGTGCCAGCAGCCCATACGGGACTCTCAATGAGCAGTTCTTC.

The chain combines TRBV15 with TRBJ1-1; weak D call: TRBD1 (6 bases). The CDR3 spans 15 residues. Trimming took 2 bases from V and 4 from J, leaving 14 bases between them. Germline V gene lookup returns CDR1 LNHNV and CDR2 YYDKDF (reference sequence). Written as DNA, the CDR3 is TGTGCCACCAGCAGACAGAGGGGGGGAGGCACTGAAGCTTTCTTT. This encodes CATSRQRGGGTEAFF.

The CDR3 nucleotides are TGTGCCAGGGGACAAGCCCCAAACATTCAGTACTTC. The encoded protein is CARGQAPNIQYF. The V gene is TRBV2, the J gene TRBJ2-4; weak D call: TRBD1 (6 bases). CDR3 length: 12 amino acids. Trimming removed 9 bases at V and 6 bases at J, with 12 bases between. The germline CDR1 and CDR2 sequences are SNHLY and FYNNEI. The full variable domain, in which reference TRBV2 and TRBJ2-4 provide the parts outside the CDR3, is EPEVTQTPSHQVTQMGQEVILRCVPISNHLYFYWYRQILGQKVEFLVSFYNNEISEKSEIFDDQFSVERPDGSNFTLKIRSTKLEDSAMYFCARGQAPNIQYFGAGTRLSVL.

The V and J genes are TRBV18 and TRBJ2-5, with D possibly being TRBD1 (5 bases). The V end was cut by 2 bases, the J end by 4 bases, with 8 bases between. Per germline, CDR1 KGHSH and CDR2 LQKENI. This CDR3 has 13 amino acids. The CDR3 loop reads CASSPGAVETQYF. DNA of the CDR3: TGTGCCAGCTCACCAGGGGCTGTAGAGACCCAGTACTTC.

As DNA, the CDR3 is TGCGCCAGCAGCCAAGACTTCAGGGGCAATGAGCAGTTCTTC. It specifies CASSQDFRGNEQFF. The chain has TRBV4-3 and TRBJ2-1; D may be TRBD1 (6 bases). This CDR3 spans 14 amino acids. Trimming shortened V by 0 bases and J by 6 bases, and 9 bases separated the two germline ends. Germline V gene data show CDR1 as LGHNA and CDR2 as YSLEER.

This rearrangement joins TRBV11-3 to TRBJ2-7; 8 bases match TRBD1. Trimming took 2 bases from V and 3 from J; bases not matched to a gene: 6. The germline V gene encodes CDR1 SGHNT and CDR2 YENEEA. The CDR3 extends over 15 amino acids. The DNA for the CDR3 is TGTGCCAGCAGCTTAAGGTCGGGACAGGTCTACGAGCAGTACGTC. It specifies CASSLRSGQVYEQYV.